The rows below give T cell receptor beta chains drawn from one sample of a study of PD-1 blockade in classical Hodgkin lymphoma. Clones were sequenced by immunoSEQ multiplex PCR, and TCRdb holds only the in-frame ones, with some missing. The sample shows over 70,000 clones, roughly 90% of them seen only once. Material: peripheral blood mononuclear cells (PBMCs), obtained at baseline. Receptors were obtained from a human donor with classical Hodgkin lymphoma. Both conserved end residues are part of each CDR3. D genes are given only for firm matches. The size entry is marked missing in some rows and otherwise reads once, few, many or a size class.

j_gene	d_gene	v_gene	abundance	CDR3nt	CDR3aa
TRBJ2-7	.	TRBV5-5	.	TGTGCCAGCCGGACAGCCCCGTCCTACGAGCAGTACTTC	CASRTAPSYEQYF
TRBJ1-2	.	TRBV4-3	once	TGCGCCAGCAGCGAAGGGGGGGTGGGCGCGTGGGGCTACACCTTC	CASSEGGVGAWGYTF
TRBJ2-2	TRBD1	TRBV5-4	few	TGTGCCAGCAGTACTAGGCGACAGGGGAACACCGGGGAGCTGTTTTTT	CASSTRRQGNTGELFF
TRBJ1-2	TRBD1	TRBV7-9	.	TGTGCCAGCAACGGACAGGGCCCCTATGGCTACACCTTC	CASNGQGPYGYTF
TRBJ2-3	.	TRBV6-6	.	TGTGCCAGCAGTACGTCAGCGACTAGCACAGATACGCAGTATTTT	CASSTSATSTDTQYF
TRBJ2-1	TRBD1	TRBV28	.	TGTGCCAGCCGTTTCACGGGGGCAGGGGGCTCCGAGCAGTTCTTC	CASRFTGAGGSEQFF
TRBJ2-4	.	TRBV28	.	TGTGCCTCGAAACGGAGGGTAACTCTCTTAGCCAAAAACATTCAGTACTTC	CASKRRVTLLAKNIQYF
TRBJ1-1	.	TRBV6-4	once	TGTGCCAGCAGTGACTGGCAGGGTGCGGCTTTCTTT	CASSDWQGAAFF
TRBJ2-1	.	TRBV25-1	.	TGTGCCAGCAGCCCATCTATCTTGGGCTCCTACAATGAGCAGTTCTTC	CASSPSILGSYNEQFF
TRBJ2-4	.	TRBV4-1	.	TGCGCCAGCAGCCAAGATCGGGACCTAAGGGCCAAAAACATTCAGTACTTC	CASSQDRDLRAKNIQYF
TRBJ1-2	.	TRBV28	.	TGTGCCAGCAGTACATCTGCCTCGGTTCACGGCTACACCTTC	CASSTSASVHGYTF
TRBJ2-5	.	TRBV19	once	TGTGCCAGTAGACAGGGTAGAGAGACCCAGTACTTC	CASRQGRETQYF
TRBJ1-3	.	TRBV5-6	.	TGTGCCAGCACCCAGGGCAGCTCTGGAAACACCATATATTTT	CASTQGSSGNTIYF
TRBJ2-7	TRBD2	TRBV19	.	TGTGCCAGTAGCGTAGCGGGAGCCGCCTACGAGCAGTACTTC	CASSVAGAAYEQYF
TRBJ1-2	.	TRBV6-5	.	TGTGCCAGCAGTTACTCTAACTATGGCTACACCTTC	CASSYSNYGYTF
TRBJ2-5	.	TRBV18	.	TGTGCCAGCTCACCACCACAGGACAACTCGTACCAAGAGACCCAGTACTTC	CASSPPQDNSYQETQYF
TRBJ2-5	TRBD2	TRBV7-9	.	TGTGCCAGCAGCTTAGGGGGACTAGCGGGCCAAGAGACCCAGTACTTC	CASSLGGLAGQETQYF
TRBJ2-7	TRBD2	TRBV25-1	.	TGTGCCAGCAGTGCTGCTGGGGGGGAAGCAAGCTTC	CASSAAGGEASF
TRBJ2-7	TRBD2	TRBV11-2	.	TGTGCCAGCAGCTTGACCGGGACTATGGCCGCCGAGCAGTACTTC	CASSLTGTMAAEQYF
TRBJ1-4	TRBD1	TRBV30	.	TGTGCCTGGAGTCATACAGGGGGAGGCGAAAAACTGTTTTTT	CAWSHTGGGEKLFF
TRBJ2-7	TRBD1	TRBV19	.	TGTGCCAGTAGACTCCGGGACAGCTACGAGCAGTACTTC	CASRLRDSYEQYF
TRBJ2-2	.	TRBV7-9	.	TGTGCCAGCAGCTCCAGGTCAGCCGGGGAGCTGTTTTTT	CASSSRSAGELFF
TRBJ1-5	TRBD1	TRBV19	.	TGTGCCAGTATAAACACAAGACAGGGGCGGTATAGCAATCAGCCCCAGCATTTT	CASINTRQGRYSNQPQHF
TRBJ1-4	.	TRBV27	.	TGTGCCAGCAGTTTATATTGGGGGGGTAATGAAAAACTGTTTTTT	CASSLYWGGNEKLFF
TRBJ2-2	.	TRBV11-3	.	TGTGCCAGCAGCCCTACGGGGGAAACCGGGGAGCTGTTTTTT	CASSPTGETGELFF
TRBJ2-2	TRBD2	TRBV10-1	.	TGCGCCAGCAGTGTAACCAGCGGGGTCGCGAACACCGGGGAGCTGTTTTTT	CASSVTSGVANTGELFF
TRBJ2-5	.	TRBV19	.	TGTGCCAGTAGTATGAACCCTGGGGAGACCCAGTACTTC	CASSMNPGETQYF
TRBJ1-2	.	TRBV19	once	TGTGCCAGTCGGACTCAGCGGAGTAGCTACACCTTC	CASRTQRSSYTF
TRBJ1-4	.	TRBV18	.	TGTGCCAGCTCAGCCATTACTAATGAAAAACTGTTTTTT	CASSAITNEKLFF
TRBJ1-2	.	TRBV28	.	TGTGCCAGCAGTGGGTCCCCCGCACAGAATTGGGGCTACACCTTC	CASSGSPAQNWGYTF
TRBJ1-1	.	TRBV27	few	TGTGCCAGCAGGGGGGCACGGCCCACTGAAGCTTTCTTT	CASRGARPTEAFF
TRBJ1-2	.	TRBV27	.	TGTGCCAGCAGTCCCCACCAGGGTCTTCGGAACTATGGCTACACCTTC	CASSPHQGLRNYGYTF
TRBJ2-1	TRBD2	TRBV25-1	.	TGTGCCAGCAGCCTGACTAGCGGGGATCACAATGAGCAGTTCTTC	CASSLTSGDHNEQFF
TRBJ2-3	TRBD2	TRBV4-2	.	TGTGCCAGCAGCCAAGATCTGTCTAGCGGAGGGGATACGCAGTATTTT	CASSQDLSSGGDTQYF
TRBJ2-2	.	TRBV5-6	.	TGTGCCAGCAGCTTGGTGGGGGGGACAACCACCGGGGAGCTGTTTTTT	CASSLVGGTTTGELFF
TRBJ1-1	.	TRBV7-9	.	TGTGCCAGCAGCTTCCCGAACACTGAAGCTTTCTTT	CASSFPNTEAFF
TRBJ1-1	.	TRBV7-9	.	TGTGCCAGCAGCTTAGGGGGGTCGAACACTGAAGCTTTCTTT	CASSLGGSNTEAFF
TRBJ2-1	.	TRBV18	.	TGTGCCAGCTCACCCCCGATGGGGCTGAGCAATGAGCAGTTCTTC	CASSPPMGLSNEQFF
TRBJ1-5	.	TRBV19	.	TGTGCCAGTAGTTCGCTTGAAGGGGATTATCAGCCCCAGCATTTT	CASSSLEGDYQPQHF
TRBJ1-5	.	TRBV19	.	TGTGCCAGTAGTTCCCCCACGGGCTGGGGGCATAGCAATCAGCCCCAGCATTTT	CASSSPTGWGHSNQPQHF
TRBJ1-4	.	TRBV4-3	.	TGCGCCAGCAGCGCCCGGAGTAATGAAAAACTGTTTTTT	CASSARSNEKLFF
TRBJ2-3	.	TRBV27	.	TGTGCCAGCAGTCCTGGGATCAGCGGGGATACGCAGTATTTT	CASSPGISGDTQYF
TRBJ2-1	TRBD2	TRBV6-5	.	TGTGCCAGCAGTTACTCCGGGACTACCTACAATGAGCAGTTCTTC	CASSYSGTTYNEQFF
TRBJ1-5	.	TRBV28	.	TGTGCCAGCAGTTCCGACAATCAGCCCCAGCATTTT	CASSSDNQPQHF
TRBJ2-7	.	TRBV2	.	TGTGCCAGCAGTCCCCTGCCCTACGAGCAGTACTTC	CASSPLPYEQYF
TRBJ1-5	TRBD1	TRBV19	few	TGTGCCAGTAGACTGTGGTCATTACAGGGGAAGCCCCAGCATTTT	CASRLWSLQGKPQHF
TRBJ2-1	.	TRBV18	.	TGTGCCAGCTCAGACCTAGTCGGCCACAATGAGCAGTTCTTC	CASSDLVGHNEQFF
TRBJ2-2	TRBD1	TRBV7-9	.	TGTGCCAGCAGCTTAGCATTCGGGCAGGGGGTCAACACCGGGGAGCTGTTTTTT	CASSLAFGQGVNTGELFF
TRBJ2-5	TRBD2	TRBV5-1	.	TGCGCCAGCGGTACGAAAGAGCGGGGAATCCAAGAGACCCAGTACTTC	CASGTKERGIQETQYF
TRBJ2-2	.	TRBV19	.	TGTGCCAGTAGTCCACAAGCCGGGGAGCTGTTTTTT	CASSPQAGELFF
TRBJ2-5	TRBD2	TRBV28	.	TGTGCCAGCAGTTTGAGCGGTAACGGGAGGATACAAGAGACCCAGTACTTC	CASSLSGNGRIQETQYF
TRBJ1-5	TRBD1	TRBV7-8	.	TGTGCCAGCAGCAACAGCCGGGACAGGGGGTTGAATCAGCCCCAGCATTTT	CASSNSRDRGLNQPQHF
TRBJ2-7	.	TRBV7-2	.	TGTGCCAGCAGCTTTTCGAGCTCCTACGAGCAGTACTTC	CASSFSSSYEQYF
TRBJ2-3	TRBD2	TRBV9	.	TGTGCCAGCAGCGTTCGATCACGCGGGAGGACAGCAGATACGCAGTATTTT	CASSVRSRGRTADTQYF
TRBJ2-3	TRBD1	TRBV4-1	.	TGCGCCAGCAGCCACGTAACAGGGGGCGCGATAGATACGCAGTATTTT	CASSHVTGGAIDTQYF
TRBJ2-3	TRBD2	TRBV19	.	TGTGCCAGTAGTATCCTAGCGGACAGCACAGATACGCAGTATTTT	CASSILADSTDTQYF